The table lists the clone carrying this T cell receptor beta chain with a few counts. What it recognizes is unknown. V lost 3 bases and J 1 base, leaving 13 bases between the germline ends. The germline V gene encodes CDR1 SGDLS and CDR2 YYNGEE. The CDR3 has 15 amino acids. This sample was included in a study of graft-versus-host responses after intestinal transplantation. Findings and limits, study-wide: The study associated peak circulating GvH clone levels with early post-transplant HvG declines.

Only in-frame clones appear in the TCRdb table, and some are missing; sequencing was by immunoSEQ multiplex PCR. This sample has about 10,000 clones, with about 95% found just once. This receptor was taken from a human patient who received an intestinal transplant, so some T cells may come from the graft donor. Sequencing used bone marrow, obtained approximately 520 days after intestinal transplantation. The J gene is TRBJ2-5, the V gene TRBV9, with D tentatively TRBD1 or TRBD2 (7 bases each). In DNA, the CDR3 is TGTGCCAGCAGCGCCAGGGGGGGGACCCAAGAGACCCAGTACTTC. Amino acids: CASSARGGTQETQYF.